Below, 6 T cell receptor beta chains from the same sample are listed, as sequenced in a study of blood T cell repertoires in COVID-19 (dated by TCRdb to 2018 to 2021). The method was the immunoSEQ multiplex PCR assay. Drawn from immuneACCESS, this table holds only the in-frame rearrangements with V and J called that TCRdb kept. Clones are partly lost; checked studies trace under half to an unresolved V gene and leave the rest unexplained. The sample table holds roughly 100,000 clones, of which about 86% were seen once. Roughly 3.3% of the sample goes to the ten largest clones. The sequencing input was peripheral blood. These receptors were taken from a woman older than 75 with active or convalescent COVID-19.

The chain couples TRBV12-3 or TRBV12-4 to TRBJ1-5; D unclear. Trimming removed 4 bases from V and 5 bases from J, with 9 bases in between. CDR3 length: 13 amino acids. Here the CDR3 DNA reads TGTGCCAGCAGTTCAGGCGTGTATCAGCCCCAGCATTTT. Amino acid sequence: CASSSGVYQPQHF.

The chain couples TRBV28 to TRBJ2-5, with TRBD1 matching over 11 bases. The CDR3 consists of 17 residues. Germline CDR1 MDHEN, CDR2 SYDVKM. V gave up 6 bases and J gave up 4 bases; unmatched junction bases: 13. CDR3 coding DNA: TGTGCCAGCAGGCTGGGGACAGGGGGGCGCAAGGCAGAGACCCAGTACTTC. Its protein product is CASRLGTGGRKAETQYF.

This rearrangement joins TRBV6-2 or TRBV6-3 to TRBJ1-1; possibly TRBD1 for D (5 bases). Germline CDR1 is MNHEY and CDR2 is SVGEGT. The CDR3 contains 15 residues. The germline V and J ends were trimmed by 3 bases and 1 base, with 12 bases remaining between them. As DNA, the CDR3 is TGTGCCAGCAGTTATCATCCAGGGTGGAACACTGAAGCTTTCTTT. This gives the protein CASSYHPGWNTEAFF.

With regard to this clone: At the DNA level, this CDR3 is encoded by other sequences in the same sample as well. This chain uses TRBV19 with TRBJ2-7; maybe TRBD2 (6 bases). CDR1 is LNHDA, CDR2 SQIVND, per germline (reference sequence). Trimming pared 2 bases from V and 3 bases from J, leaving 8 bases between. This CDR3 has 13 amino acids. CDR3 protein: CASSITSSYEQYF. The CDR3 DNA follows: TGTGCCAGTAGTATAACTAGCAGCTACGAGCAGTACTTC.

The V call is TRBV6-2 or TRBV6-3, the J call TRBJ2-7, with 8 bases identical to TRBD1. The J segment lost 4 bases and the V segment lost 4 bases, leaving 9 bases of the junction unmatched. Germline loops: CDR1 MNHEY, CDR2 SVGEGT. There are 15 residues in the CDR3. As DNA, the CDR3 is TGTGCCAGCAGTTTCGAGGACAGGGTGCGATACGAGCAGTACTTC. This encodes CASSFEDRVRYEQYF.

The V gene is TRBV5-1, the J gene TRBJ1-3; possibly TRBD1 for D (5 bases). Germline CDR1 and CDR2: SGHRS and YFSETQ. V was clipped by 2 bases and J by 0 bases, with 12 bases between them. The CDR3 has 16 residues. In DNA, the CDR3 is TGCGCCAGCAGCTTCTCTACAGGACCCTCTGGAAACACCATATATTTT. Residues: CASSFSTGPSGNTIYF.